This paragraph covers one TCR beta chain sequence. The CDR3 is 13 amino acids. Trimming cost V 6 bases and J 5 bases; bases outside gene matches: 4. CDR1 and CDR2 from the germline V gene are SNHLY and FYNNEI. This sample is drawn from a study of blood T cell repertoires in COVID-19. Study-level background: PBMCs, B-cell-depleted T cells, or T cells provided the cDNA or gDNA that made up the material.

This table comes from immunoSEQ multiplex PCR, and its TCRdb copy is limited to in-frame clones, with some not included. The sample records about 150,000 clones, over 80% being singletons. The gene calls are TRBV2 and TRBJ1-2, with 9 bases matching TRBD1. Sequenced input: PBMCs or T cells enriched from blood (not recorded which). This TCR derives from a man aged 65 to 79 who had been exposed to COVID-19. The CDR3 region is CASRGGQGYGYTF. DNA of the CDR3: TGTGCCAGCAGGGGGGGACAGGGATATGGCTACACCTTC.